The 2 T cell receptor beta chains below come from one sample, sequenced in a study of OX40 agonist ivuxolimab in advanced cancers. Receptor libraries were prepared by the immunoSEQ multiplex PCR assay. In its TCRdb copy, this immuneACCESS table keeps in-frame sequences only and misses some clones. Where compared with another copy, unresolved V genes explain less than half of these, and the others have no known cause. This sample is represented by some 44,000 clones; 75% to 90% of them were singletons. The top ten clonotypes cover 0.38% of the sample. The material sequenced was CD4+ or CD8+ T cells sorted from blood, taken in a trial of the OX40 agonist ivuxolimab. These receptors all stem from an adult with an advanced solid tumor such as melanoma, head and neck, liver or kidney cancer.

The chain has TRBV7-9 and TRBJ1-3, with D possibly matching TRBD1 (6 bases). This CDR3 contains 16 residues. Germline-derived CDR1 and CDR2 are SEHNR and FQNEAQ (reference sequence). Trimming took 5 bases from V and 0 from J, leaving 14 bases between them. The CDR3 DNA sequence: TGTGCCAGCAGCGGAGACAGGCGATTCTCTGGAAACACCATATATTTT. Translated, it gives CASSGDRRFSGNTIYF.

The chain is built from TRBV2 and TRBJ1-6; 7 nucleotides align to TRBD1. The J segment lost 2 bases and the V segment lost 3 bases, leaving 7 bases of the junction unmatched. The CDR3 is 17 amino acids. Germline V gene data show CDR1 as SNHLY and CDR2 as FYNNEI. CDR3 in DNA: TGTGCCAGCAGTGAGCCGAGACAGGGCCCCTATAATTCACCCCTCCACTTT. It translates to CASSEPRQGPYNSPLHF.